This T cell receptor (beta chain) was captured in a study of OX40 agonist ivuxolimab in advanced cancers. Study context: Participants, 82.7% male, averaged about 59 years of age, ranging from about 23 to 85. Study-wide findings and caveats: At 0.1 to 3.0 mg/kg and by week 6, clonal expansion occurred in CD4+ and CD8+ blood T cells.

To note about this clone: Its antigen is as yet unknown.

Assay used: immunoSEQ multiplex PCR; TCRdb lists only in-frame clones, some missing. The sample consists of tens of thousands of clones, 85% of them appearing once. This CDR3 has 15 residues. V lost 5 bases, J lost 3 bases, and 17 bases lay in between. CDR1 is LGHNA, CDR2 YNFKEQ, per germline. This clonotype was obtained from an adult with an advanced solid tumor such as melanoma, head and neck, liver or kidney cancer. Sequenced here: CD4+ or CD8+ T cells sorted from blood, sampled in a trial of the OX40 agonist ivuxolimab. The chain carries TRBV4-2 and TRBJ2-7; D is perhaps TRBD1 or TRBD2 (5 bases each). The CDR3 sequence: CASSARGDGGYEQYF. CDR3 nucleotides: TGTGCCAGCAGCGCAAGGGGTGATGGGGGCTACGAGCAGTACTTC.